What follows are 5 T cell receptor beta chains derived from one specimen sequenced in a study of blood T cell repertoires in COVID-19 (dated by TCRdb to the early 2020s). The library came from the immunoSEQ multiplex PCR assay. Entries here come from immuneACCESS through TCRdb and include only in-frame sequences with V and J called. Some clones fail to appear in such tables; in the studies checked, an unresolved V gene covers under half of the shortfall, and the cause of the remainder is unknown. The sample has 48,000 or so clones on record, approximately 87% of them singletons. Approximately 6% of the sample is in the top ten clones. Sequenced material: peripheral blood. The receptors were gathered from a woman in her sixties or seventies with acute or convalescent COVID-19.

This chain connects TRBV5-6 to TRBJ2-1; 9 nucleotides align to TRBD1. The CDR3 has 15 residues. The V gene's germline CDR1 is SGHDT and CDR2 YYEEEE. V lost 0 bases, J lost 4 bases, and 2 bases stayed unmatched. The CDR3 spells CASSLAGQGYNEQFF. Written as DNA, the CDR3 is TGTGCCAGCAGCTTGGCGGGACAGGGTTACAATGAGCAGTTCTTC.

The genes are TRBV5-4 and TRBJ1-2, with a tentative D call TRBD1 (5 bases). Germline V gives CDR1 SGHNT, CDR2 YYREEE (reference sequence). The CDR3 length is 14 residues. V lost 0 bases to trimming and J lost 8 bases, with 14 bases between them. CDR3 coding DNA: TGTGCCAGCAGCTTGGTGATAGGGGCGTCAGGCTACACCTTC. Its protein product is CASSLVIGASGYTF.

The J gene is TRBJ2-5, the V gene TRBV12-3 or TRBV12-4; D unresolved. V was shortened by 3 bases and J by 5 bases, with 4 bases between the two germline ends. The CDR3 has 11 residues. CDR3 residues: CASSFSETQYF. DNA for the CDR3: TGTGCCAGCAGTTTTAGTGAGACCCAGTACTTC.

The CDR3 bases are TGTGCCAGCAGCTCGCGGCCGACGCCAGGGGATACGCAGTATTTT. Residues: CASSSRPTPGDTQYF. This chain uses TRBV5-8 with TRBJ2-3; TRBD1 might be the D (5 bases). From germline, CDR1 is SGHTS and CDR2 YDEGEE. V lost 3 bases and J 6 bases, leaving 17 bases between the germline ends. The CDR3 is 15 amino acids.

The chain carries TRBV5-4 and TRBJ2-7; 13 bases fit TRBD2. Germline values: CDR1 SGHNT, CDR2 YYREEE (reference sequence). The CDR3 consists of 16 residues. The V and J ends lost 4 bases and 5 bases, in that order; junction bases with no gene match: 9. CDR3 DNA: TGTGCCAGCAGCGAAACCGGGACTAGCGGGATAGACGAGCAGTACTTC. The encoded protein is CASSETGTSGIDEQYF. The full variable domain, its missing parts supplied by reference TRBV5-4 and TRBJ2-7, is ETGVTQSPTHLIKTRGQQVTLRCSSQSGHNTVSWYQQALGQGPQFIFQYYREEENGRGNFPPRFSGLQFPNYSSELNVNALELDDSALYLCASSETGTSGIDEQYFGPGTRLTVT.